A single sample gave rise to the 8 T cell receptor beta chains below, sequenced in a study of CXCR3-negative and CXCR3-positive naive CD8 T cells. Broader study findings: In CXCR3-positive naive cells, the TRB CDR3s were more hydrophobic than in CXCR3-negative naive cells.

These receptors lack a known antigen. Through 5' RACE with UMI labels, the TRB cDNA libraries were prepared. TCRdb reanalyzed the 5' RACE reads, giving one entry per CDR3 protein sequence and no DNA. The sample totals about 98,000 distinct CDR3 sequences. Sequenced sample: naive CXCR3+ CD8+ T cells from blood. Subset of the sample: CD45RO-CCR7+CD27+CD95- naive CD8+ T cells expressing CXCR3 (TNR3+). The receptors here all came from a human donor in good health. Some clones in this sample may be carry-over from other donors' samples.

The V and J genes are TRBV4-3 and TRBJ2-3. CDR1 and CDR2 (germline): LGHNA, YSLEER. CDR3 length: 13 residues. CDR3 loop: CASSQDWVDTQYF.

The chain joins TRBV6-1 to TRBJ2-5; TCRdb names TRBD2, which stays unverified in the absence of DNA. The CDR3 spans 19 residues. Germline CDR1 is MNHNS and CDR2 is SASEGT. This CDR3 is CASSEWSGRRRLVYETQYF.

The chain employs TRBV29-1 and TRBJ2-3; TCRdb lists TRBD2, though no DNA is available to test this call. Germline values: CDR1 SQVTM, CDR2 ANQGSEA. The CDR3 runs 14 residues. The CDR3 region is CSVATGVSADTQYF.

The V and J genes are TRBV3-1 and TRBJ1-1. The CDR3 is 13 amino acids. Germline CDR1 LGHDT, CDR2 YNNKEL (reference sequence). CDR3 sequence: CASSPLGYTEAFF.

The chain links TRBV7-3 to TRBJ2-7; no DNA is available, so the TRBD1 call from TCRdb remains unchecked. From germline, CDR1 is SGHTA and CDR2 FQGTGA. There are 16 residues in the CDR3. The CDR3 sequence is CASSHAGQGFMYEQYF.

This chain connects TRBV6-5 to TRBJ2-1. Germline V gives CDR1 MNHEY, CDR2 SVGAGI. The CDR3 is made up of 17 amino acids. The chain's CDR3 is CASSETQTGDFYNEQFF.

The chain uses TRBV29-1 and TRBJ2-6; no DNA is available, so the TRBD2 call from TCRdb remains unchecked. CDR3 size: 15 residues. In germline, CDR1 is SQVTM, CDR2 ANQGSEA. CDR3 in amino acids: CSVEGRGPGANVLTF.

CDR3 loop: CASSLLRTHGRRRETQYF. The chain joins TRBV7-3 to TRBJ2-5; the TCRdb D gene call, TRBD2, has no DNA to confirm it. Germline V lookup: CDR1 SGHTA, CDR2 FQGTGA. The CDR3 runs to 18 residues.